Given below is one T cell receptor beta chain in context. Its antigen remains unidentified. This sample is drawn from a study of pediatric ulcerative colitis. About the study: Fewer than 10 patients showed pancolitis and two showed left-sided colitis.

Study outcomes and limitations: Blood samples from a couple of patients yielded substantially fewer templates and were excluded from blood-rectal overlap analysis.

The assay was run at survey level. Assay used: immunoSEQ multiplex PCR; TCRdb lists only in-frame clones, some missing. The sample has 30,000 to 45,000 clones, around 78% seen once; the top ten hold about 0.73%. The CDR3 contains 13 residues. Trimming removed 6 bases at V and 2 bases at J, with 11 bases between. CDR1 is MDHEN, CDR2 SYDVKM, per germline. During colonoscopy, one to two rectal pinch biopsies were collected. Source material: gut tissue. The sequence derives from a boy younger than 18 with moderate ulcerative colitis. The gene calls are TRBV28 and TRBJ2-7, with D unresolved. The CDR3 sequence is CASRNGGTYEQYF. CDR3 bases: TGTGCCAGCAGGAACGGTGGTACCTACGAGCAGTACTTC.